The 13 T cell receptor beta chains reported below all come from one sample, sequenced in a study of blood T cell dynamics during melanoma immunotherapy. The time point is: week 3, after first cycle of checkpoint inhibitor. TCRdb's copy holds only in-frame clones and misses some; the assay was immunoSEQ multiplex PCR. The profile shows 9,000 to 13,000 clones, 80% of them singletons. The sequencing used blood, collected from a patient treated with checkpoint blockade. The receptors were gathered from a human donor with melanoma.

The CDR3 DNA is TGTGCCAGCAGCAGCCGGGACTACCAAGAGACCCAGTACTTC. It specifies CASSSRDYQETQYF. The gene calls are TRBV7-9 and TRBJ2-5; maybe TRBD2 (6 bases). CDR1 is SEHNR, CDR2 FQNEAQ, per germline (reference sequence). The V end was cut by 5 bases, the J end by 0 bases, with 10 bases between. The CDR3 is 14 residues long.

The chain carries TRBV5-1 and TRBJ1-5, with D maybe TRBD1 (6 bases). This CDR3 has 14 residues. V gave up 3 bases and J gave up 5 bases, with 12 bases separating them. Per germline, CDR1 SGHRS and CDR2 YFSETQ. The CDR3 loop is CASSWGAGHQPQHF. In DNA form, the CDR3 reads TGCGCCAGCAGCTGGGGGGCAGGGCATCAGCCCCAGCATTTT.

Note on this clone: One end of the junction is discordant with germline, which a read error may explain. The V gene is TRBV13, the J gene TRBJ2-5; D is possibly TRBD2 (5 bases). Per germline, CDR1 PRHDT and CDR2 FYEKMQ (reference sequence). The CDR3 contains 13 residues. CDR3 in amino acids: CASSLAKGETQYF. The DNA of the CDR3 is TGTGCCAGCAGTTTAGCGAAGGGAGAGACCCAGTACTTC.

The chain joins TRBV5-1 to TRBJ2-5; 8 nucleotides line up with TRBD2. With 1 base clipped from V and 0 bases from J, the junction kept 2 bases outside the gene matches. The V gene's germline CDR1 is SGHRS and CDR2 YFSETQ. The CDR3 is 15 amino acids. Here the CDR3 DNA reads TGCGCCAGCAGCTTGAGGGGACTAGACCAAGAGACCCAGTACTTC. It is translated as CASSLRGLDQETQYF.

The rearrangement joins TRBV5-5 to TRBJ2-3; 7 nucleotides align to TRBD2. Germline trimming cut 4 bases from V and 4 bases from J; bases unmatched to any gene: 6. The CDR3 sequence is 14 residues long. CDR1 is SGHKS and CDR2 is YYEKEE in the germline V gene (reference sequence). In DNA, the CDR3 is TGTGCCAGCAGCGAACGACTAGCCGCAGATACGCAGTATTTT. The encoded protein is CASSERLAADTQYF.

The gene calls are TRBV11-2 and TRBJ2-3; D tentatively reads TRBD1 or TRBD2 (6 bases each). Trimming stripped 5 bases from V and 2 bases from J, with 14 bases between. Germline-derived CDR1 and CDR2 are SGHAT and FQNNGV. This CDR3 contains 15 residues. CDR3 loop: CASSPEGGSTDTQYF. As DNA, the CDR3 is TGTGCCAGCAGCCCGGAGGGGGGCTCCACAGATACGCAGTATTTT.

This clone was seen more than once but under ten times. V gene TRBV7-2 combines with J gene TRBJ2-7; D is unclear. V lost 4 bases and J 0 bases, leaving 4 bases between the germline ends. CDR1 SGHTA and CDR2 FQGNSA come from the germline V gene. This CDR3 region has 12 residues. The CDR3 sequence: CASSSSSYEQYF. CDR3 DNA: TGTGCCAGCAGCTCGAGCTCCTACGAGCAGTACTTC.

The genes are TRBV7-6 and TRBJ1-1; TRBD1 aligns across 8 bases. Germline V gene lookup returns CDR1 SGHVS and CDR2 FNYEAQ. V was clipped by 5 bases and J by 0 bases; unmatched bases: 5. The CDR3 extends over 15 amino acids. In DNA, the CDR3 is TGTGCCAGCAGCCTCGGGACAGGAATGAACACTGAAGCTTTCTTT. Residues: CASSLGTGMNTEAFF.

This chain links TRBV11-1 with TRBJ2-7; D is undetermined. V lost 5 bases and J 3 bases, leaving 17 bases between the germline ends. This CDR3 contains 15 residues. CDR1 and CDR2 (germline): SGHAT, FQDESV (reference sequence). The CDR3 spells CASSLSLAADYEQYF. Written as DNA, the CDR3 is TGTGCCAGCAGCCTCTCACTTGCGGCAGACTACGAGCAGTACTTC.

The chain uses TRBV25-1 and TRBJ1-2; the D is unclear. V dropped 3 bases and J dropped 5 bases, with 4 bases sitting between them. This CDR3 is 11 amino acids long. Germline V lookup: CDR1 MGHDK, CDR2 SYGVNS. CDR3 bases: TGTGCCAGCAGTGACGGTTATGGCTACACCTTC. Its translation is CASSDGYGYTF.

The genes are TRBV5-5 and TRBJ2-7; 14 bases line up with TRBD2. Unmatched junction bases numbered 8, after V lost 0 bases and J lost 0 bases. There are 19 residues in the CDR3. Germline values: CDR1 SGHKS, CDR2 YYEKEE (reference sequence). The CDR3 DNA sequence: TGTGCCAGCAGCTTGGGTGCGACTAGCGGGAGGGAAAGCTCCTACGAGCAGTACTTC. Translation gives CASSLGATSGRESSYEQYF.

The chain has TRBV7-9 and TRBJ1-4; TRBD1 is a possible D gene (5 bases). The V and J ends lost 6 bases and 7 bases respectively, with 15 bases between them. Germline CDR1 and CDR2: SEHNR and FQNEAQ (reference sequence). This CDR3 is built from 14 residues. CDR3 protein: CASRSKQGGEKLFF. Written as DNA, the CDR3 is TGTGCCAGCAGATCGAAGCAGGGCGGTGAAAAACTGTTTTTT.

This chain connects TRBV9 to TRBJ1-6; possible D gene TRBD1, 6 bases. The CDR3 has 14 residues. V was trimmed by 1 base and J by 7 bases, leaving 9 bases between them. Germline lookup yields CDR1 SGDLS and CDR2 YYNGEE. The CDR3 coding sequence is TGTGCCAGCAGCGTATCCGGGGGCAATTCACCCCTCCACTTT. Translation gives CASSVSGGNSPLHF.